The 13 T cell receptor beta chains listed next were all sequenced from one sample in a study of T cell responses to AZD1222 COVID-19 vaccine. Only in-frame clones appear in the TCRdb table, and some are missing; sequencing was by immunoSEQ multiplex PCR. The table records approximately 91,000 clones, approximately 89% of them present only once. This material consisted of peripheral blood, taken 28 days after the second AZD1222 dose. The receptors derive from an adult who received the AZD1222 COVID-19 vaccine.

The chain is built from TRBV5-6 and TRBJ2-3; 9 nucleotides align to TRBD2. V lost 5 bases, J lost 6 bases, and 1 base stayed unmatched. The CDR3 extends over 12 amino acids. Germline assignment: CDR1 SGHDT and CDR2 YYEEEE. The CDR3 nucleotides are TGTGCCAGCAGTCTAGCGGGGGATACGCAGTATTTT. Translated, it gives CASSLAGDTQYF.

The chain has TRBV7-9 and TRBJ2-3; TRBD1 or TRBD2 may be the D gene (6 bases each). This CDR3 has 12 residues. V gave up 6 bases and J gave up 9 bases, with 13 bases separating them. Germline V gene sequence: CDR1 SEHNR, CDR2 FQNEAQ (reference sequence). Here the CDR3 DNA reads TGTGCCAGCAGGGGGGCGGGGCGGACGCAGTATTTT. Encoded protein: CASRGAGRTQYF.

This chain connects TRBV28 to TRBJ1-2; D is ambiguous. Germline values: CDR1 MDHEN, CDR2 SYDVKM. The CDR3 has 12 residues. With 6 bases removed from V and 4 bases from J, the gap between germline ends came to 9 bases. CDR3 amino acids: CASSVGSYGYTF. For the CDR3, the DNA is TGTGCCAGCAGCGTAGGGAGCTATGGCTACACCTTC.

The genes are TRBV28 and TRBJ2-5; TRBD2 matches at 12 bases. V shed 8 bases, J shed 2 bases, and the junction held 6 bases outside the gene matches. Looked up from germline, CDR1 is MDHEN and CDR2 is SYDVKM. The CDR3 extends over 15 amino acids. Here the CDR3 reads CASGETSGRQETQYF. CDR3 bases: TGTGCCAGCGGGGAAACTAGCGGGAGGCAAGAGACCCAGTACTTC.

The chain carries TRBV5-1 and TRBJ2-5, with 7 nucleotides matching TRBD2. V shed 2 bases, J shed 4 bases, and the junction held 8 bases outside the gene matches. Germline V gene lookup returns CDR1 SGHRS and CDR2 YFSETQ. The CDR3 is made up of 15 amino acids. The chain's CDR3 is CASSFGTTPLETQYF. In DNA form, the CDR3 reads TGCGCCAGCAGCTTCGGGACTACTCCGTTAGAGACCCAGTACTTC.

CDR3 in amino acids: CATSRVRGGWREQYF. The CDR3 bases are TGTGCCACCAGCAGAGTTCGGGGGGGCTGGAGGGAGCAGTACTTC. The rearrangement joins TRBV15 to TRBJ2-7; 8 bases fit TRBD2. Germline V gene lookup returns CDR1 LNHNV and CDR2 YYDKDF (reference sequence). V shed 1 base, J shed 7 bases, and the junction held 9 bases outside the gene matches. This CDR3 region has 15 residues.

This chain joins TRBV2 and TRBJ2-5; weak D call: TRBD2 (6 bases). Trimming shortened V by 0 bases and J by 5 bases, and 13 bases separated the two germline ends. The CDR3 sequence is 15 residues long. CDR1 and CDR2 from the germline V gene are SNHLY and FYNNEI. The CDR3 region is CASSEAAGRRETQYF. DNA of the CDR3: TGTGCCAGCAGTGAAGCCGCCGGGAGACGGGAGACCCAGTACTTC.

The chain joins TRBV3-1 (or the pseudogene TRBV3-2) to TRBJ1-4, with D possibly being TRBD1 (6 bases). V lost 0 bases to trimming and J lost 6 bases, with 11 bases between them. Germline V gene lookup returns CDR1 LGHDT and CDR2 YNNKEL (reference sequence). The CDR3 loop spans 15 amino acids. CDR3 loop: CASSQEGGYDEKLFF. The DNA of the CDR3 is TGTGCCAGCAGCCAAGAAGGGGGTTACGATGAAAAACTGTTTTTT.

V usage is TRBV4-2 and J usage is TRBJ1-5; D unclear. Trimming stripped 0 bases from V and 5 bases from J, with 11 bases between. The CDR3 sequence is 15 residues long. Germline V CDR1 and CDR2: LGHNA, YNFKEQ. CDR3 in amino acids: CASSQDGLAHQPQHF. The CDR3 region has the DNA TGTGCCAGCAGCCAAGACGGACTAGCGCATCAGCCCCAGCATTTT.

The V call is TRBV5-5, the J call TRBJ2-7, with TRBD1 matching 8 bases. Germline-derived CDR1 and CDR2 are SGHKS and YYEKEE (reference sequence). V trimming: 0 bases; J trimming: 0 bases; junction bases outside the gene matches: 2. The CDR3 is 15 residues long. Here the CDR3 reads CASSLGQGNSYEQYF. CDR3 nucleotide sequence: TGTGCCAGCAGCTTGGGACAGGGGAACTCCTACGAGCAGTACTTC.

The V gene is TRBV4-1, the J gene TRBJ2-2; a possible D gene is TRBD2 (6 bases). Trimming took off 1 base at V and 2 bases at J, with 11 bases between the two ends. From germline, CDR1 is MGHRA and CDR2 YSYEKL. The CDR3 has 16 residues. This chain's CDR3 is CASSQAGSGNTGELFF. In DNA, the CDR3 is TGCGCCAGCAGCCAAGCCGGTAGCGGAAACACCGGGGAGCTGTTTTTT.

The V call is TRBV28, the J call TRBJ2-7; D uncertain. V lost 2 bases, J lost 6 bases, and 5 bases lay in between. This CDR3 is built from 11 residues. The germline V gene has CDR1 MDHEN and CDR2 SYDVKM. CDR3 protein: CASSLGREQYF. The CDR3 DNA follows: TGTGCCAGCAGTTTAGGGCGCGAGCAGTACTTC.

This clone was counted a few times. The chain combines TRBV19 with TRBJ2-2; D not resolved. Germline-derived CDR1 and CDR2 are LNHDA and SQIVND (reference sequence). The CDR3 is 13 residues long. Trimming took off 6 bases at V and 0 bases at J, with 5 bases between the two ends. Here the CDR3 reads CASRTPNTGELFF. CDR3 DNA: TGTGCCAGTAGAACACCGAACACCGGGGAGCTGTTTTTT.